Listed below are T cell receptor beta chains from one sample, sequenced in a study of T cell responses to AZD1222 COVID-19 vaccine. Clones were read by immunoSEQ multiplex PCR, and TCRdb kept only the in-frame ones, dropping some. The sample yields 25,000 to 35,000 clones, just over 90% seen once. The sequencing here drew on peripheral blood, taken on day 0 of AZD1222 vaccination. These receptor sequences come from an adult in good health. Each CDR3 is given without its conserved first and last residue. Fields, in order: J gene, D gene, clone size, V gene, CDR3 protein. D genes are given only for firm matches. Size is stated for part of the rows, as once, few or many counts, or as a class when the clone is expanded.

TRBJ1-2	NA	NA	TRBV30	AWRDGSNYGYT
TRBJ1-4	NA	NA	TRBV12-3/TRBV12-4	ASRRGEGEKLF
TRBJ2-2	TRBD2	NA	TRBV27	ASSLLAGATGELF
TRBJ1-2	NA	NA	TRBV7-8	ASSAPPGGSYGYT
TRBJ2-2	NA	NA	TRBV30	AWDSSNTGELF
TRBJ1-2	NA	once	TRBV4-1	ASSQNKGTGNYGYT
TRBJ2-5	TRBD1	NA	TRBV7-9	ASSFRQGARETQY
TRBJ2-7	NA	NA	TRBV7-9	ASSLSPGVHEQY
TRBJ2-1	NA	NA	TRBV7-7	ASSLAGILSYNEQF
TRBJ1-1	TRBD1	NA	TRBV18	ASSPRVGEQGYNNTEAF
TRBJ1-2	NA	NA	TRBV9	ASSGASARRNNYGYT
TRBJ1-2	NA	NA	TRBV19	ASRPPGGTRGYT
TRBJ2-2	NA	NA	TRBV6-5	ASSYSPGELF
TRBJ1-1	TRBD1	once	TRBV3-1/TRBV3-2	ASSNRGPNTEAF
TRBJ2-4	TRBD2	NA	TRBV19	ASSIGLAGGYSNIQY
TRBJ1-1	NA	NA	TRBV30	AWSAGGAGEAF
TRBJ2-7	NA	NA	TRBV7-2	ASSPEGGVSYEQY
TRBJ2-1	NA	once	TRBV29-1	SVEDQGTRGEQF
TRBJ1-1	NA	NA	TRBV6-1	ASSDMGWRRWNMNTEAF
TRBJ1-2	TRBD1	NA	TRBV18	ASSPVTGGNYGYT
TRBJ1-5	NA	NA	TRBV7-6	ASSPGERQPQH
TRBJ1-4	TRBD1	NA	TRBV4-2	ASSQSQGGANEKLF
TRBJ1-3	NA	NA	TRBV7-8	ATRHGSGNTIY
TRBJ2-5	TRBD2	NA	TRBV7-2	ASSQRMGGSFGETQY
TRBJ1-6	NA	NA	TRBV2	ASSHNESPLH
TRBJ1-2	NA	NA	TRBV12-3/TRBV12-4	ATLSPGRRGYT
TRBJ1-2	NA	NA	TRBV6-5	ASSPWTDYGYT
TRBJ1-1	NA	NA	TRBV27	ASIKNTEAF
TRBJ1-1	TRBD1	NA	TRBV6-5	ASSTKTGGDTEAF
TRBJ1-5	NA	NA	TRBV19	ASSRGTGNSNQPQH
TRBJ2-7	NA	NA	TRBV10-1	ASSSDIYYEQY
TRBJ2-5	TRBD2	NA	TRBV6-2/TRBV6-3	ASSYTLAGSPRETQY
TRBJ2-1	NA	once	TRBV11-2	ASSLPVGEQF
TRBJ2-7	NA	NA	TRBV9	ASNHGDNLYEQY
TRBJ1-2	NA	NA	TRBV2	ASRQMAGSITNYGYT
TRBJ1-2	NA	NA	TRBV5-4	ASSWDENYGYT
TRBJ1-6	NA	once	TRBV2	ASTGELRGNSPLH
TRBJ2-1	TRBD2	NA	TRBV6-2/TRBV6-3	ASSYRLAGGTEQF
TRBJ2-7	TRBD1	NA	TRBV24-1	VTTGDYEQY
TRBJ2-2	NA	NA	TRBV5-6	ASSTSGQFNTGELF
TRBJ2-7	NA	NA	TRBV27	ASSLSGGAGYEQY
TRBJ1-5	NA	NA	TRBV6-2/TRBV6-3	ASSYSLNQPQH
TRBJ2-3	TRBD2	NA	TRBV9	ASSVVPGTSSADTQY
TRBJ1-3	NA	NA	TRBV15	ATSRDIGGRNTIY
TRBJ2-1	NA	NA	TRBV9	ASSVGRGPTYNEQF
TRBJ2-7	TRBD2	NA	TRBV27	ARGRGGIYEQY
TRBJ2-6	NA	NA	TRBV24-1	ATSASRGSGANVLT